This T cell receptor (beta chain) stems from a study of T cells in Graves' hyperthyroidism and ophthalmopathy. This clonotype was seen ten or more times. The germline V gene encodes CDR1 SGHTA and CDR2 FQGNSA. With V trimmed by 2 bases and J by 3 bases, 2 bases remained unmatched. CDR3 length: 14 amino acids. The investigators amplified TCR beta CDR3 regions from RNA transcripts. A set of HTBI primers served as the primers for a first-round RT-PCR of the TCR CDR3. TCRdb used MiXCR to reprocess the multiplex PCR reads, holding one entry per CDR3 protein. Of 750,000 to 900,000 distinct CDR3 sequences listed, over 35% are singletons. Stable Graves' hyperthyroidism denoted no ophthalmopathy progression over 18 months.

The genes are TRBV7-2 and TRBJ2-7; 9 bases fit TRBD2. The receptor's source is a man aged 18 to 29 with Graves' hyperthyroidism. The source material was blood. Here the CDR3 DNA reads TGTGCCAGCAGCTTACTAGCGGGGTACTACGAGCAGTACTTC. Translating gives CASSLLAGYYEQYF.